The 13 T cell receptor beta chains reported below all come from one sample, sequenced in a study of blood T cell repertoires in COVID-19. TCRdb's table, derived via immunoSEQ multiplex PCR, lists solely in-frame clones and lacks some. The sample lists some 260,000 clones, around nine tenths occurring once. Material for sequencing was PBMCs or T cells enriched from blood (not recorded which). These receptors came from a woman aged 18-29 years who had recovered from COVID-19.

CDR3 sequence (DNA): TGTGCCAGCAGTTTTTCCACACCCGATACGCAGTATTTT. This gives the protein CASSFSTPDTQYF. The chain recombines TRBV28 with TRBJ2-3, with D unclear. The CDR3 is 13 residues long. Germline V gene lookup returns CDR1 MDHEN and CDR2 SYDVKM. Trimming pared 3 bases from V and 6 bases from J, leaving 10 bases between.

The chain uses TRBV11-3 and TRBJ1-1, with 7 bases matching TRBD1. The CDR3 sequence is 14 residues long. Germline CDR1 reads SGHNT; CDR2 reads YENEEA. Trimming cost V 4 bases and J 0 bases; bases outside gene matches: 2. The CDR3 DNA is TGTGCCAGCAGCTGGGGACAGCTGAACACTGAAGCTTTCTTT. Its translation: CASSWGQLNTEAFF.

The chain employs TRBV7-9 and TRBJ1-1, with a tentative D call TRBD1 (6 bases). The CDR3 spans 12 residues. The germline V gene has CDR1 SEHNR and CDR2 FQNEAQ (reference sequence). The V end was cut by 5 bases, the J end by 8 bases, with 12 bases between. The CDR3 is CASSLRTGEAFF. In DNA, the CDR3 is TGTGCCAGCAGCCTACGAACAGGGGAAGCTTTCTTT.

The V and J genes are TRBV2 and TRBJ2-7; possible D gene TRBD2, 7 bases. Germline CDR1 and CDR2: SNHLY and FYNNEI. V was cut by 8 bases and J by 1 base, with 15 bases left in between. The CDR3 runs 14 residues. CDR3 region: CASRNREGSYEQYF. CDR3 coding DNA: TGTGCCAGCCGGAACAGGGAGGGGTCCTACGAGCAGTACTTC.

The CDR3 loop reads CASSILGARQPQHF. In nucleotides, the CDR3 is TGTGCCAGTAGTATTCTTGGGGCGCGGCAGCCCCAGCATTTT. The chain couples TRBV19 to TRBJ1-5, with a possible D match to TRBD1 (5 bases). Trimming shortened V by 3 bases and J by 7 bases, and 13 bases separated the two germline ends. The length of the CDR3 is 14 residues. CDR1 and CDR2 from the germline V gene are LNHDA and SQIVND (reference sequence).

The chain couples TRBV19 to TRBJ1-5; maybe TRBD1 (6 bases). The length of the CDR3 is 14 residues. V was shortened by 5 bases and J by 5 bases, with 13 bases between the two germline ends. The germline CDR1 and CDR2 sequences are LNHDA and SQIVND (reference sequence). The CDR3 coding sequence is TGTGCCAGTAGTGCCGGCAGGGGAGATCAGCCCCAGCATTTT. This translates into CASSAGRGDQPQHF.

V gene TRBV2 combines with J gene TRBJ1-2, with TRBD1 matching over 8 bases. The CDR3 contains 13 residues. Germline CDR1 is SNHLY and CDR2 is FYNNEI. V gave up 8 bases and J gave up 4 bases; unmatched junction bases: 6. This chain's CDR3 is CASGNRGGYGYTF. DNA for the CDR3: TGTGCCAGCGGAAACAGGGGGGGCTATGGCTACACCTTC.

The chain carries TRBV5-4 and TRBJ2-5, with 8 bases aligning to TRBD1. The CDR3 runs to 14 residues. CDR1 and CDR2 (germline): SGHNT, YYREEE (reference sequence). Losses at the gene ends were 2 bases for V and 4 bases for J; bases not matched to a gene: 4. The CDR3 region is CASSFRQGRETQYF. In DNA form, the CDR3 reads TGTGCCAGCAGCTTTCGACAGGGGAGAGAGACCCAGTACTTC.

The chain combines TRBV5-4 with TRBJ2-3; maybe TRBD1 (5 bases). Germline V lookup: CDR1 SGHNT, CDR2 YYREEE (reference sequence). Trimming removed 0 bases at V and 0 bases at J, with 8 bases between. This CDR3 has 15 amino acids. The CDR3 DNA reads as TGTGCCAGCAGCTTGGATCAGGGTAGCACAGATACGCAGTATTTT. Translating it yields CASSLDQGSTDTQYF.

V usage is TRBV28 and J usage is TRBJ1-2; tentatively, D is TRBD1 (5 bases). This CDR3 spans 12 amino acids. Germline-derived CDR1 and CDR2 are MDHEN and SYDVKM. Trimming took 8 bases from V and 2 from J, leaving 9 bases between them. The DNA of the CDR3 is TGTGCCAGCGCGACAGCCAACTATGGCTACACCTTC. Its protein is CASATANYGYTF.

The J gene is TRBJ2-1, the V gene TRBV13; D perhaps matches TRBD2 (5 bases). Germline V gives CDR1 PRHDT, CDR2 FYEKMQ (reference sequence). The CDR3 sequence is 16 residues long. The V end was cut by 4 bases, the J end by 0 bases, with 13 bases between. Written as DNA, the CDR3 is TGTGCCAGCAGCTCGCTTTCGGGGAGCTCCTACAATGAGCAGTTCTTC. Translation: CASSSLSGSSYNEQFF. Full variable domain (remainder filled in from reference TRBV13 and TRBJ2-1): AAGVIQSPRHLIKEKRETATLKCYPIPRHDTVYWYQQGPGQDPQFLISFYEKMQSDKGSIPDRFSAQQFSDYHSELNMSSLELGDSALYFCASSSLSGSSYNEQFFGPGTRLTVL.

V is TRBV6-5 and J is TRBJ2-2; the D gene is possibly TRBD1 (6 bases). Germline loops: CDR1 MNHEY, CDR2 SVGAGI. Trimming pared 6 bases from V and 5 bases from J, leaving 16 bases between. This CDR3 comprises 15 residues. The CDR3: CASSSRGGDTGELFF. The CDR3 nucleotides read TGTGCCAGCAGCTCCAGAGGGGGTGATACCGGGGAGCTGTTTTTT.

The CDR3 nucleotides read TGTGCCAGCTCACCACCAGGGACTGGAGGAAACACCATATATTTT. Translation gives CASSPPGTGGNTIYF. V is TRBV18 and J is TRBJ1-3; D perhaps matches TRBD1 (5 bases). The CDR3 totals 15 residues. V lost 0 bases and J 4 bases, leaving 10 bases between the germline ends. CDR1 is KGHSH, CDR2 LQKENI, per germline.